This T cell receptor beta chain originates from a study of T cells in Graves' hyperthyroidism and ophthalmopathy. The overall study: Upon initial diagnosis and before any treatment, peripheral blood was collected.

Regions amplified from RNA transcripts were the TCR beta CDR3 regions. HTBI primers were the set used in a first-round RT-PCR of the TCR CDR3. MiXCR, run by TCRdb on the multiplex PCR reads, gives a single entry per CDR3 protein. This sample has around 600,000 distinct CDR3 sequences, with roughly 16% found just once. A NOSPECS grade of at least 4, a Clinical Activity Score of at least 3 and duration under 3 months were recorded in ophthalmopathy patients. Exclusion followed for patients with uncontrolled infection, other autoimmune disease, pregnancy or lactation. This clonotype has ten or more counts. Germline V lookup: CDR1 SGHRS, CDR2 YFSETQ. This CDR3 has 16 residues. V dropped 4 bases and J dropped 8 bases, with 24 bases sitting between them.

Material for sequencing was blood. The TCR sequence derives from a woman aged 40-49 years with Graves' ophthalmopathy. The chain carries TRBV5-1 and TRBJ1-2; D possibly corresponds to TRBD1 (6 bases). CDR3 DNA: TGCGCCAGCAGCCCCGACCCCACAGGGCGACTTGGGGGCTACACCTTC. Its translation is CASSPDPTGRLGGYTF. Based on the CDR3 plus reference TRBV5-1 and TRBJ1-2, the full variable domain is KAGVTQTPRYLIKTRGQQVTLSCSPISGHRSVSWYQQTPGQGLQFLFEYFSETQRNKGNFPGRFSGRQFSNSRSEMNVSTLELGDSALYLCASSPDPTGRLGGYTFGSGTRLTVV.